A single sample is the source of the 27 T cell receptor beta chains below, sequenced in a study of control samples from healthy donors and cancer patients. Using immunoSEQ multiplex PCR, the repertoire was profiled, and TCRdb retains in-frame clones only, with some absent. The sample holds under 70,000 clones; around nine tenths are singletons and the top ten take roughly 1.2%. Input material: PBMCs. The receptors were sampled from a woman in her forties or fifties with colorectal cancer.

This rearrangement joins TRBV9 to TRBJ1-1; no firm D call. This CDR3 region has 14 residues. CDR1 is SGDLS and CDR2 is YYNGEE in the germline V gene. Trimming shortened V by 1 base and J by 8 bases, and 15 bases separated the two germline ends. The CDR3 here is CASSVIQAGSEAFF. The DNA for the CDR3 is TGTGCCAGCAGCGTAATCCAGGCCGGGAGCGAAGCTTTCTTT.

The genes are TRBV7-2 and TRBJ1-2; D uncertain. Trimming stripped 2 bases from V and 5 bases from J, with 6 bases between. The CDR3 is made up of 12 amino acids. CDR1 and CDR2 from the germline V gene are SGHTA and FQGNSA. CDR3: CASSLMSYGYTF. CDR3 DNA: TGTGCCAGCAGCTTAATGAGTTATGGCTACACCTTC.

The chain uses TRBV28 and TRBJ1-5, with D possibly being TRBD1 (5 bases). CDR3 length: 16 amino acids. Trimming stripped 2 bases from V and 7 bases from J, with 18 bases between. Germline-derived CDR1 and CDR2 are MDHEN and SYDVKM. This chain's CDR3 is CASSLQGRAPIQPQHF. As DNA, the CDR3 is TGTGCCAGCAGTTTACAGGGAAGGGCCCCAATCCAGCCCCAGCATTTT.

This clone was seen a single time. The chain employs TRBV20-1 and TRBJ1-2; the D is unclear. This CDR3 spans 11 amino acids. In germline, CDR1 is DFQATT, CDR2 SNEGSKA (reference sequence). Trimming left V 3 bases short and J 5 bases short, with 7 bases between. CDR3 residues: CSASYSYGYTF. CDR3 in DNA: TGCAGTGCTAGTTACAGTTATGGCTACACCTTC.

The chain combines TRBV7-9 with TRBJ1-3, with D unresolved. Germline V gene sequence: CDR1 SEHNR, CDR2 FQNEAQ (reference sequence). The CDR3 has 16 residues. V lost 4 bases and J lost 0, with 13 bases in between. The DNA of the CDR3 is TGTGCCAGCAGCTGGAGCGGGCGCCCCTCTGGAAACACCATATATTTT. It codes for CASSWSGRPSGNTIYF.

The V and J genes are TRBV5-1 and TRBJ2-1, with D possibly being TRBD2 (6 bases). There are 16 residues in the CDR3. Trimming left V 4 bases short and J 0 bases short, with 14 bases between. CDR1 is SGHRS, CDR2 YFSETQ, per germline. The chain's CDR3 is CASSVLNSGSYNEQFF. The CDR3 bases are TGCGCCAGCAGCGTCCTCAATAGCGGCTCCTACAATGAGCAGTTCTTC.

The chain couples TRBV6-4 to TRBJ2-3, with 14 bases matching TRBD2. The CDR3 has 16 amino acids. From germline, CDR1 is MRHNA and CDR2 SNTAGT. Germline trimming cut 6 bases from V and 3 bases from J; bases unmatched to any gene: 5. CDR3 DNA: TGTGCCAGCAGCCAGACTAGCGGGGGGGCTACAGATACGCAGTATTTT. It codes for CASSQTSGGATDTQYF.

V and J are TRBV6-5 and TRBJ2-1, with a possible D match to TRBD2 (6 bases). Trimming took off 6 bases at V and 4 bases at J, with 16 bases between the two ends. The germline gives CDR1 MNHEY, CDR2 SVGAGI. The CDR3 covers 15 residues. CDR3 sequence: CASSRLLAGYNEQFF. CDR3 nucleotide sequence: TGTGCCAGCAGCCGACTCCTCGCGGGATACAATGAGCAGTTCTTC.

This clone was recorded only once. The CDR3 DNA follows: TGTGCCAGCAGCTTAGGCCTTTGGTTAGGGGGCGAAACCTACGAGCAGTACTTC. This gives the protein CASSLGLWLGGETYEQYF. The chain joins TRBV13 to TRBJ2-7; 7 bases align to TRBD1. J gave up 2 bases and V 0 bases, and 13 bases lay outside the gene matches. Germline CDR1 is PRHDT and CDR2 is FYEKMQ (reference sequence). The CDR3 contains 18 residues.

The rearrangement uses TRBV19 and TRBJ2-7; 9 nucleotides line up with TRBD1. Germline V gene lookup returns CDR1 LNHDA and CDR2 SQIVND (reference sequence). CDR3 length: 16 amino acids. V was pared by 6 bases and J by 2 bases, with 11 bases of the junction left unmatched. The CDR3 DNA follows: TGTGCCAGTAGCCGGGCCGGGACAGGGAACCCCTACGAGCAGTACTTC. Translated: CASSRAGTGNPYEQYF.

The genes are TRBV18 and TRBJ1-4; a possible D gene is TRBD1 (6 bases). V lost 5 bases and J 8 bases, leaving 18 bases between the germline ends. This CDR3 has 15 residues. Germline assignment: CDR1 KGHSH and CDR2 LQKENI. CDR3 DNA sequence: TGTGCCAGCTCAACTTCGGGGGGGCTCCGAGAAAAACTGTTTTTT. Protein product: CASSTSGGLREKLFF.

The chain employs TRBV6-5 and TRBJ2-7; D may be TRBD1 or TRBD2 (6 bases each). V shed 2 bases and J shed 6 bases, with 14 bases lying between them. Germline V CDR1 and CDR2: MNHEY, SVGAGI. The CDR3 covers 14 residues. CDR3 coding DNA: TGTGCCAGCAGTTACGGTCTCGGGGGCGGCGAGCAGTACTTC. Translating it yields CASSYGLGGGEQYF.

V gene TRBV7-6 combines with J gene TRBJ1-2; D call uncertain. CDR1 and CDR2 from the germline V gene are SGHVS and FNYEAQ. The CDR3 is 13 amino acids. The germline V and J ends were trimmed by 6 bases and 4 bases, with 12 bases remaining between them. The CDR3 region is CASRPAGSYGYTF. The CDR3 region has the DNA TGTGCCAGCAGACCCGCGGGAAGCTATGGCTACACCTTC.

The CDR3 nucleotides read TGTGCCAGCAGCTTAGCAGGGGGAGGCTACGAGCAGTACTTC. Amino acids: CASSLAGGGYEQYF. The chain has TRBV7-2 and TRBJ2-7; the D gene could be TRBD1 or TRBD2 (6 bases each). Deletions cut 0 bases from V and 3 bases from J, with 9 bases between. Germline-derived CDR1 and CDR2 are SGHTA and FQGNSA. The CDR3 covers 14 residues.

The chain links TRBV14 to TRBJ2-3; D gene ambiguous. This CDR3 contains 13 residues. Trimming left V 0 bases short and J 4 bases short, with 5 bases between. The germline V gene has CDR1 SGHDN and CDR2 FVKESK. The CDR3 region is CASSQDWADTQYF. CDR3 sequence (DNA): TGTGCCAGCAGCCAAGATTGGGCAGATACGCAGTATTTT. The full variable domain, with the rest looked up from reference TRBV14 and TRBJ2-3, is EAGVTQFPSHSVIEKGQTVTLRCDPISGHDNLYWYRRVMGKEIKFLLHFVKESKQDESGMPNNRFLAERTGGTYSTLKVQPAELEDSGVYFCASSQDWADTQYFGPGTRLTVL.

As DNA, the CDR3 is TGTGCCAGTAGTTCTCCGGGACCTAACTATGGCTACACCTTC. This sequence encodes CASSSPGPNYGYTF. V usage is TRBV19 and J usage is TRBJ1-2, with D possibly being TRBD1 (5 bases). The CDR3 runs 14 residues. Trimming removed 5 bases from V and 0 bases from J, with 10 bases in between. Germline lookup yields CDR1 LNHDA and CDR2 SQIVND (reference sequence).

This clone came up a few times. The chain couples TRBV12-3 or TRBV12-4 to TRBJ2-1; TRBD2 is a possible D gene (5 bases). Trimming removed 6 bases at V and 7 bases at J, with 10 bases between. The CDR3 has 12 residues. The CDR3 loop reads CASRYWRNEQFF. CDR3 sequence (DNA): TGTGCCAGCAGGTATTGGAGGAATGAGCAGTTCTTC.

This clone is a singleton in its sample. This chain connects TRBV6-4 to TRBJ1-2; D remains ambiguous. CDR1 and CDR2 (germline): MRHNA, SNTAGT. The V end lost 5 bases, the J end lost 1 base, and 14 bases lay between the germline ends. The CDR3 loop spans 15 amino acids. The CDR3 DNA reads as TGTGCCAGCAGTTTGGACGGGGAAAGTAACTATGGCTACACCTTC. It codes for CASSLDGESNYGYTF.

The chain is built from TRBV27 and TRBJ1-1; the D is unclear. V was clipped by 10 bases and J by 3 bases, with 15 bases between them. Per germline, CDR1 MNHEY and CDR2 SMNVEV (reference sequence). This CDR3 comprises 13 residues. The CDR3 sequence is CATKAGVDTEAFF. CDR3 coding DNA: TGTGCCACCAAGGCGGGAGTGGACACTGAAGCTTTCTTT.

The gene calls are TRBV5-8 and TRBJ2-2; a weak D match, TRBD1 (5 bases). The CDR3 contains 17 residues. Germline loops: CDR1 SGHTS, CDR2 YDEGEE. Between the trimmed V and J ends, which lost 0 bases and 3 bases, there was a span of 15 bases. The CDR3 reads CASSLGKGVPDTGELFF. The CDR3 DNA is TGTGCCAGCAGCTTGGGGAAAGGGGTCCCCGACACCGGGGAGCTGTTTTTT.

The chain recombines TRBV5-4 with TRBJ2-2; 13 bases align to TRBD2. Per the germline V gene, CDR1 is SGHNT and CDR2 is YYREEE (reference sequence). V lost 3 bases, J lost 5 bases, and 10 bases stayed unmatched. This CDR3 contains 18 residues. CDR3 nucleotides: TGTGCCAGCAGCTCAACAGGACTAGCGGGGGCGGGGACCGGGGAGCTGTTTTTT. Translating gives CASSSTGLAGAGTGELFF.

This clone was observed a handful of times. V gene TRBV3-1 (or the pseudogene TRBV3-2) combines with J gene TRBJ1-2, with D unresolved. CDR1 is LGHDT, CDR2 YNNKEL, per germline (reference sequence). The CDR3 contains 14 residues. The V gene lost 1 base and the J gene lost 3 bases, with 9 bases spanning the gap. The CDR3 region has the DNA TGTGCCAGCAGCCAAGGTTTGAGAGACTATGGCTACACCTTC. It is translated as CASSQGLRDYGYTF.

CDR3 bases: TGTGCCAGTAGACAGACAGGGGTTGGTGAGCAGTTCTTC. Protein sequence: CASRQTGVGEQFF. V usage is TRBV19 and J usage is TRBJ2-1, with 8 nucleotides matching TRBD1. With 6 bases clipped from V and 9 bases from J, the junction kept 7 bases outside the gene matches. The CDR3 spans 13 residues. CDR1 is LNHDA, CDR2 SQIVND, per germline (reference sequence).

A few counts support this clone. The rearrangement joins TRBV19 to TRBJ2-6, with no clear D. The V and J ends lost 8 bases and 2 bases respectively, with 7 bases between them. Germline V gives CDR1 LNHDA, CDR2 SQIVND (reference sequence). This CDR3 has 13 amino acids. CDR3 nucleotides: TGTGCCAGTGAATCTACTGGGGCCAACGTCCTGACTTTC. Protein: CASESTGANVLTF.

The chain joins TRBV2 to TRBJ2-1; tentatively, D is TRBD2 (6 bases). V dropped 8 bases and J dropped 8 bases, with 22 bases sitting between them. The CDR3 is made up of 15 amino acids. The germline gives CDR1 SNHLY, CDR2 FYNNEI. CDR3: CASGQFGSLGYEQFF. The DNA for the CDR3 is TGTGCCAGCGGCCAATTCGGGAGCCTTGGCTATGAGCAGTTCTTC.

This chain joins TRBV7-7 and TRBJ2-5; D not certain. The CDR3 is 14 residues long. V gave up 2 bases and J gave up 5 bases, with 12 bases separating them. CDR1 and CDR2 (germline): SSHAT, FNYEAQ (reference sequence). DNA for the CDR3: TGTGCCAGCAGCTTATCTGGGCCCCAGGAGACCCAGTACTTC. Translated: CASSLSGPQETQYF.

This rearrangement joins TRBV20-1 to TRBJ1-1; TRBD1 might be the D (5 bases). CDR3 length: 14 amino acids. V was trimmed by 3 bases and J by 2 bases, leaving 13 bases between them. Germline assignment: CDR1 DFQATT and CDR2 SNEGSKA (reference sequence). The CDR3 here is CSASLGAANTEAFF. In DNA form, the CDR3 reads TGCAGTGCTAGTCTCGGGGCAGCCAACACTGAAGCTTTCTTT.